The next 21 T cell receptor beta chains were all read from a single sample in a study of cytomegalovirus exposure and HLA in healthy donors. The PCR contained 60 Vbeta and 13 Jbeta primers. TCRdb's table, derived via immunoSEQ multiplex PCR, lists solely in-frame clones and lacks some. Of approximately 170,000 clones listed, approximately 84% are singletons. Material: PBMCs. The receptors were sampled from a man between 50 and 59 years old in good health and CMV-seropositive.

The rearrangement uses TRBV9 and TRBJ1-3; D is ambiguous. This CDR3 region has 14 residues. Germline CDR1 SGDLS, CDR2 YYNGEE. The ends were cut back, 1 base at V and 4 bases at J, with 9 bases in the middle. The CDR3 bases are TGTGCCAGCAGCGTACAACGAGGGGGAAACACCATATATTTT. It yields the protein CASSVQRGGNTIYF.

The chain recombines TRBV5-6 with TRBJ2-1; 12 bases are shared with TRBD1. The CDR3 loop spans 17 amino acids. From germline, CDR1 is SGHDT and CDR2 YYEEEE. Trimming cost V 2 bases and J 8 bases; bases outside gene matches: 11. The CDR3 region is CASSFGGTGTGGDEQFF. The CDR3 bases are TGTGCCAGCAGCTTTGGCGGTACCGGGACAGGGGGCGATGAGCAGTTCTTC.

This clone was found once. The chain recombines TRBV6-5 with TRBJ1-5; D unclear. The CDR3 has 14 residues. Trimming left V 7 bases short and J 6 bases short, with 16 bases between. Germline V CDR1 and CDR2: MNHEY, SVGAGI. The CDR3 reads CASTAKRGGQPQHF. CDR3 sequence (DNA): TGTGCCAGCACGGCGAAACGGGGAGGTCAGCCCCAGCATTTT.

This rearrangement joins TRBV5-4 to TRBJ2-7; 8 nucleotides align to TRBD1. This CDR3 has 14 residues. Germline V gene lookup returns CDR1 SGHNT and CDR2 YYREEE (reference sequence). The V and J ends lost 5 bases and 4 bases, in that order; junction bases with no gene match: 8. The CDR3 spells CASRKFGQGYEQYF. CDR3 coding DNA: TGTGCCAGCAGAAAATTTGGACAGGGTTACGAGCAGTACTTC.

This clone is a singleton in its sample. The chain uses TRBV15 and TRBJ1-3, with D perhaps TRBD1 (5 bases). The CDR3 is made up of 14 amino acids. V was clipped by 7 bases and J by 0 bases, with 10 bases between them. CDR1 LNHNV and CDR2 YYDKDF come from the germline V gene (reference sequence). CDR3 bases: TGTGCCACCAAGGGGTCCCTCTCTGGAAACACCATATATTTT. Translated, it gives CATKGSLSGNTIYF.

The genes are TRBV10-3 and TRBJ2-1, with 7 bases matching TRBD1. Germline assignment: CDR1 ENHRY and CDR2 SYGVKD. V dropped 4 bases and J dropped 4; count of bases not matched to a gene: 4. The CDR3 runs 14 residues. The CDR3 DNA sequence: TGTGCCATCAGTGTTGGGACAGCTTACAATGAGCAGTTCTTC. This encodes CAISVGTAYNEQFF.

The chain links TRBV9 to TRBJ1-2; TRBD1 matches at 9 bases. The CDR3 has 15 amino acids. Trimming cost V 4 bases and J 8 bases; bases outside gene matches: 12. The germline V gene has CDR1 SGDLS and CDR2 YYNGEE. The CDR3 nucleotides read TGTGCCAGCAGCACCCGGGACAGGGTCGTGCGAGGCTACACCTTC. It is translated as CASSTRDRVVRGYTF.

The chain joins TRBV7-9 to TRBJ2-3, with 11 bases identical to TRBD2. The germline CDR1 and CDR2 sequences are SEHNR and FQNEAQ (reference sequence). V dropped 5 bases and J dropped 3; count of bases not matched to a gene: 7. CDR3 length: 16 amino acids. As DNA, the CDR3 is TGTGCCAGCAGCCGCCTGACTAGCGGGGCAACAGATACGCAGTATTTT. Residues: CASSRLTSGATDTQYF.

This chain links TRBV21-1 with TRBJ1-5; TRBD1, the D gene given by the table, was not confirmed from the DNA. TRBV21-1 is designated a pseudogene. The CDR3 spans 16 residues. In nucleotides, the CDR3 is TGTGCCAGCAGGAACGGAGGAGGACAGGGTGTTCAGCCCCAGCATTTT. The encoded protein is CASRNGGGQGVQPQHF.

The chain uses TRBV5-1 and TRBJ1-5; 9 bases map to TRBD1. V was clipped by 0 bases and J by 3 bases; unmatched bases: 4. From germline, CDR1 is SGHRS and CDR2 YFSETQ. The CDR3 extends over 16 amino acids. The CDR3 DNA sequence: TGCGCCAGCAGCTTGGGGGGACAGGGAAACAATCAGCCCCAGCATTTT. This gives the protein CASSLGGQGNNQPQHF.

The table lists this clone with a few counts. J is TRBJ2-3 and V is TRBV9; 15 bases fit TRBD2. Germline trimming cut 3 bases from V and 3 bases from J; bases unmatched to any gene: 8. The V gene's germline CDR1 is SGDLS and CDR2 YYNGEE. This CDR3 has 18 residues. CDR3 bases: TGTGCCAGCAGCGAAAAACAAGGGACTAGCGGGGGGACAGATACGCAGTATTTT. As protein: CASSEKQGTSGGTDTQYF.

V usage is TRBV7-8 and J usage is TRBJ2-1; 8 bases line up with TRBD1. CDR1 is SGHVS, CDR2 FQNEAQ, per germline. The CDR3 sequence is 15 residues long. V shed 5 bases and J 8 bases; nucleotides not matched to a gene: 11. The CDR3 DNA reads TGTGCCAGCAGCCAACAGGGGGTCCTCATCGATGAGCAGTTCTTC. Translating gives CASSQQGVLIDEQFF.

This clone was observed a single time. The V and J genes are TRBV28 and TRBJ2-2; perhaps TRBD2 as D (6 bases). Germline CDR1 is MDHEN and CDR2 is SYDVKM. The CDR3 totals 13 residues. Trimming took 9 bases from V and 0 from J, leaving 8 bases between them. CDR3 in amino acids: CASRGTNTGELFF. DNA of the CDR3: TGTGCCAGTCGGGGGACGAACACCGGGGAGCTGTTTTTT.

The CDR3 bases are TGTGCCAGCAGCTCAGGGACAGGCGGGTCCTATGGCTACACCTTC. It specifies CASSSGTGGSYGYTF. The chain uses TRBV7-8 and TRBJ1-2, with 8 nucleotides matching TRBD1. This CDR3 is built from 15 residues. J gave up 4 bases and V 4 bases, and 8 bases lay outside the gene matches. Germline values: CDR1 SGHVS, CDR2 FQNEAQ.

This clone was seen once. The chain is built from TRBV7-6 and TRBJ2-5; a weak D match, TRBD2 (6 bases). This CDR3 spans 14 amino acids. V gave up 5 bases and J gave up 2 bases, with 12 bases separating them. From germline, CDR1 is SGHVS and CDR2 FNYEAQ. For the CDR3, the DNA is TGTGCCAGCAGCCGGGCTAGCGCGCAAGAGACCCAGTACTTC. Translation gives CASSRASAQETQYF.

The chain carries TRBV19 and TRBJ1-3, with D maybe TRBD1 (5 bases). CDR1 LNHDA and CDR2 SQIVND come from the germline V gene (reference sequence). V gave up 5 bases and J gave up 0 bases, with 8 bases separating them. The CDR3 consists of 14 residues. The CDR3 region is CASSGAYSGNTIYF. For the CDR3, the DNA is TGTGCCAGTAGTGGGGCCTACTCTGGAAACACCATATATTTT.

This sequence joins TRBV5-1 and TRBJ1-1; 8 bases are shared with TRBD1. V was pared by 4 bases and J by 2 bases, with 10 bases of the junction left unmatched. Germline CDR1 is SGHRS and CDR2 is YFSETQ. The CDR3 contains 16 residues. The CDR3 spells CASSITPGTGNTEAFF. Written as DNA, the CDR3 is TGCGCCAGCAGCATAACCCCCGGGACAGGAAACACTGAAGCTTTCTTT.

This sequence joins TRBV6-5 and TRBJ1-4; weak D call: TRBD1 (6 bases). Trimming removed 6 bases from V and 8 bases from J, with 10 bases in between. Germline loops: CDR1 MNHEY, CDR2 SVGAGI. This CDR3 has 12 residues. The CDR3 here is CASRRGGEKLFF. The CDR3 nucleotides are TGTGCCAGCAGACGCGGGGGCGAAAAACTGTTTTTT.

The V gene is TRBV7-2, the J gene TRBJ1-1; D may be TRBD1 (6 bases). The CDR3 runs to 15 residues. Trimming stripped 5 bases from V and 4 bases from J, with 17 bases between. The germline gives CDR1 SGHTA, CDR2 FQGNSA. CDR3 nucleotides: TGTGCCAGCAGCCGCAACGTCATAGGGGGCACTGAAGCTTTCTTT. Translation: CASSRNVIGGTEAFF.

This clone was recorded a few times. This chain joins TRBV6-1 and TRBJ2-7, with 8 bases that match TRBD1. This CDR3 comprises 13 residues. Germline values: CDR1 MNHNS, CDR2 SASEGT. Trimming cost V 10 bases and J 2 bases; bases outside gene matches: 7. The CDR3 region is CATGQGLTYEQYF. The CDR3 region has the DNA TGTGCCACCGGACAGGGTCTTACCTACGAGCAGTACTTC.

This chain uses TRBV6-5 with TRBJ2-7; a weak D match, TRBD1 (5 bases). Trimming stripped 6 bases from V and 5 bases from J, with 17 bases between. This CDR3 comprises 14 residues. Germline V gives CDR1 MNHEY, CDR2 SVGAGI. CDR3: CASSRTGSPNEQYF. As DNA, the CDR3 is TGTGCCAGCAGCCGTACAGGTTCCCCCAACGAGCAGTACTTC.